This TCR beta chain was captured by sequencing in a study of patients and donors after allogeneic stem cell transplantation. TCRdb reprocessed the RT-PCR reads via MiXCR and lists one record per CDR3 protein. Among about 110,000 distinct CDR3 sequences, approximately 40% were seen once, and the ten largest hold around 25%. This CDR3 has 14 amino acids. Germline CDR1 reads DFQATT; CDR2 reads SNEGSKA (reference sequence). Between the trimmed V and J ends, which lost 3 bases and 1 base, there was a span of 12 bases. The source material was blood, either unsorted or a sorted T cell fraction (not recorded which). The sequence was collected from a human donor who was either an allogeneic HSCT recipient or a stem cell or donor lymphocyte infusion donor (not recorded which). It is not recorded whose cells these are; they may come from a transplant donor. This rearrangement joins TRBV20-1 to TRBJ1-1, with TRBD1 as a possible D gene (5 bases). CDR3 loop: CSASSGPENTEAFF. CDR3 sequence (DNA): TGCAGTGCTAGTTCGGGACCCGAGAACACTGAAGCTTTCTTT.